The present entry profiles one TCR beta chain with its context. Its matching antigen is unknown. The CDR3 is made up of 14 amino acids. Germline values: CDR1 SGHDN, CDR2 FVKESK. Between the trimmed V and J ends, which lost 0 bases and 7 bases, there was a span of 12 bases. This record comes from a study of blood T cells in healthy people across ages. Study-wide points: Strongly correlated with naive T cell percentage was TCR beta diversity. Long-lived and aged donors differed, with more naive CD4+ cells and higher diversity in the long-lived.

It was with a sample-barcoded 5' primer and a J-beta primer mix that a second PCR of roughly 6 to 12 cycles was run. Tags on each cDNA molecule came from a template-switch adaptor with 12 random nucleotides. TCRdb passed the 5' RACE reads through MiXCR, listing each CDR3 protein once. Of about 2 million distinct CDR3 sequences listed, about 50% are singletons. The origin of this receptor is a woman in her forties in good health. The rearrangement links TRBV14 to TRBJ1-2; D perhaps matches TRBD1 (5 bases). Sequenced sample: blood. The CDR3 sequence: CASSQEVGRSGYTF. CDR3 DNA sequence: TGTGCCAGCAGCCAAGAGGTGGGGCGCAGTGGCTACACCTTC.